The clone carrying this TCR beta chain was counted ten times or more. Its specificity is not known. MiXCR was run by TCRdb on the 5' RACE reads, yielding one entry per CDR3 protein. This table holds over 110,000 distinct CDR3 sequences, around 7.7% found once. These data belong to a study of T cells after yellow fever vaccination. Findings of the study overall: Booster sampling recovered most clones from primary vaccination (approximately 97% CD4, roughly 86% CD8).

The CDR3 length is 13 residues. The germline gives CDR1 DFQATT, CDR2 SNEGSKA (reference sequence). V was shortened by 4 bases and J by 2 bases, with 11 bases between the two germline ends. Sequences were derived from CD4+ T cells sorted from PBMCs, sampled 5 days after the yellow fever booster vaccination. The sequence derives from a young man who received the YFV17D yellow fever vaccine. The chain links TRBV20-1 to TRBJ2-5, with a weak D call TRBD1 (5 bases). CDR3 nucleotide sequence: TGCAGTGCTATCAGGACAAGTCAAGAGACCCAGTACTTC. It specifies CSAIRTSQETQYF.